This T cell receptor (beta chain) originates from a study of radiotherapy plus CTLA-4 blockade in lung cancer. The study, taken as a whole, reports: Tumor-derived TCR clones expanded in blood after radiotherapy plus ipilimumab. Best predicting response, reportedly, were early blood T cell clone dynamics, with interferon-beta.

Produced via immunoSEQ multiplex PCR; TCRdb's table is partial and in-frame only. The data contain about 98,000 clones, 80% to 90% of them singletons. Per germline, CDR1 LNHDA and CDR2 SQIVND (reference sequence). The CDR3 contains 17 residues. The ends lost 5 bases at V and 3 bases at J; junction bases unmatched: 11. Note on this clone: Its target is unknown.

Focal radiation plus CTLA-4 blockade with ipilimumab was administered to patients who had chemo-refractory metastatic non-small-cell lung cancer. The chain links TRBV19 to TRBJ1-5, with 9 bases that match TRBD1. The sequences come from peripheral blood, collected from a patient treated with radiotherapy plus ipilimumab. The receptor was isolated from a human donor with non-small cell lung cancer that progressed on radiotherapy plus ipilimumab. This CDR3 reads CASSPYTGGLPNQPQHF. The DNA for the CDR3 is TGTGCCAGTAGTCCCTACACAGGGGGCCTCCCCAATCAGCCCCAGCATTTT.